The rows below give T cell receptor beta chains drawn from one sample of a study of cytomegalovirus exposure and HLA in healthy donors. Only in-frame clones appear in the TCRdb table, and some are missing; sequencing was by immunoSEQ multiplex PCR. The table records about 140,000 clones, approximately 79% of them present only once. Sequenced sample: PBMCs. The receptors originated from a female donor in good health and CMV-seronegative. The CDR3 runs from the conserved cysteine through the conserved F or W. D genes are given only for firm matches. Clone size is not always given. Where it is, it says once, few, many or a class for expanded clones.

CDR3: CASSVKTPGLENLYEQYF
DNA: TGTGCCAGCAGTGTGAAAACCCCGGGACTAGAAAATTTGTACGAGCAGTACTTC
J: TRBJ2-7
D: TRBD2
size: -
V: TRBV6-1

CDR3: CASSFLQGSEKLFF
DNA: TGTGCCAGCAGCTTCCTACAGGGGTCTGAAAAACTGTTTTTT
J: TRBJ1-4
D: TRBD1
size: few
V: TRBV7-9

CDR3: CSVEGSLYGYTF
DNA: TGCAGCGTTGAAGGGAGTCTCTATGGCTACACCTTC
J: TRBJ1-2
D: -
size: -
V: TRBV29-1

CDR3: CASSLISGSTEAFF
DNA: TGTGCCAGCAGCTTAATTTCGGGTAGCACTGAAGCTTTCTTT
J: TRBJ1-1
D: -
size: -
V: TRBV7-9

CDR3: CAGLIRGRYGYTF
DNA: TGTGCCGGACTGATCAGGGGGCGGTATGGCTACACCTTC
J: TRBJ1-2
D: TRBD1
size: -
V: TRBV2

CDR3: CASSLLAGVGEQYF
DNA: TGTGCCAGCAGTTTACTAGCGGGAGTAGGCGAGCAGTACTTC
J: TRBJ2-7
D: TRBD2
size: few
V: TRBV28

CDR3: CASSEALREVNEQFF
DNA: TGTGCCAGCAGTGAAGCGCTTAGGGAGGTCAATGAGCAGTTCTTC
J: TRBJ2-1
D: -
size: -
V: TRBV2

CDR3: CASSLGLVQETQYF
DNA: TGTGCCAGCAGCTTAGGACTAGTACAAGAGACCCAGTACTTC
J: TRBJ2-5
D: -
size: -
V: TRBV7-6

CDR3: CAISESGTLGNTIYF
DNA: TGTGCCATCAGTGAGTCCGGGACACTTGGAAACACCATATATTTT
J: TRBJ1-3
D: -
size: -
V: TRBV10-3

CDR3: CASSQQSGSADTQYF
DNA: TGCGCCAGCAGCCAACAAAGCGGGAGTGCAGATACGCAGTATTTT
J: TRBJ2-3
D: TRBD2
size: -
V: TRBV4-1

CDR3: CASSSESRHLTMQYF
DNA: TGTGCCAGCAGCTCGGAATCAAGACATCTAACAATGCAGTATTTT
J: TRBJ2-3
D: -
size: -
V: TRBV7-9

CDR3: CASSESGGTGPRRQFF
DNA: TGTGCCAGCAGTGAGTCGGGCGGGACAGGGCCTCGGCGGCAGTTCTTC
J: TRBJ2-1
D: TRBD1
size: -
V: TRBV25-1

CDR3: CASSVAPDRDNEQFF
DNA: TGTGCCAGCAGCGTAGCCCCGGACAGGGACAATGAGCAGTTCTTC
J: TRBJ2-1
D: TRBD1
size: -
V: TRBV9

CDR3: CSASGRGNEQFF
DNA: TGCAGCGCTAGCGGGAGAGGGAATGAGCAGTTCTTC
J: TRBJ2-1
D: TRBD2
size: -
V: TRBV29-1

CDR3: CASSLGLAYEQYF
DNA: TGTGCCAGCAGTCTCGGACTAGCCTACGAGCAGTACTTC
J: TRBJ2-7
D: TRBD2
size: once
V: TRBV13

CDR3: CASSLGQDGYTF
DNA: TGTGCCAGCAGTTTGGGGCAGGATGGCTACACCTTC
J: TRBJ1-2
D: -
size: -
V: TRBV28

CDR3: CASSLDPSGLRSYNEQFF
DNA: TGTGCCAGCAGCTTAGATCCTAGCGGGTTACGCTCCTACAATGAGCAGTTCTTC
J: TRBJ2-1
D: TRBD2
size: -
V: TRBV13

CDR3: CARSYVGQEARVNTEAFF
DNA: TGTGCCAGAAGCTATGTAGGACAGGAGGCAAGAGTGAACACTGAAGCTTTCTTT
J: TRBJ1-1
D: -
size: once
V: TRBV7-5

CDR3: CASSPSGRALYEQYF
DNA: TGTGCCAGCAGCCCGAGCGGGAGGGCCCTCTACGAGCAGTACTTC
J: TRBJ2-7
D: TRBD2
size: -
V: TRBV27

CDR3: CASRRTADEKLFF
DNA: TGCGCCAGCCGCAGGACAGCCGATGAAAAACTGTTTTTT
J: TRBJ1-4
D: -
size: -
V: TRBV5-1

CDR3: CASSPGTGAYEQYF
DNA: TGTGCCAGCAGTCCTGGGACAGGCGCCTACGAGCAGTACTTC
J: TRBJ2-7
D: TRBD1
size: once
V: TRBV5-6

CDR3: CASSRDIYEQYF
DNA: TGTGCCAGCAGCAGGGACATCTACGAGCAGTACTTC
J: TRBJ2-7
D: -
size: -
V: TRBV5-6

CDR3: CASSQAGRYGYTF
DNA: TGTGCCAGCAGCCAAGCAGGGCGCTATGGCTACACCTTC
J: TRBJ1-2
D: -
size: few
V: TRBV4-2

CDR3: CASSGGTGINEKLFF
DNA: TGCGCCAGCAGCGGCGGGACAGGAATTAATGAAAAACTGTTTTTT
J: TRBJ1-4
D: TRBD1
size: -
V: TRBV5-1

CDR3: CASSLLAGAAEQFF
DNA: TGTGCCAGCAGTTTACTAGCGGGAGCGGCTGAGCAGTTCTTC
J: TRBJ2-1
D: TRBD2
size: -
V: TRBV2

CDR3: CASSPRGQVNTEAFF
DNA: TGCGCCAGCAGCCCAAGGGGACAGGTGAACACTGAAGCTTTCTTT
J: TRBJ1-1
D: TRBD1
size: -
V: TRBV5-1

CDR3: CASSRQKANTGELFF
DNA: TGTGCCAGTAGTAGGCAGAAAGCGAACACCGGGGAGCTGTTTTTT
J: TRBJ2-2
D: -
size: -
V: TRBV19

CDR3: CASTYKGQNYGYTF
DNA: TGTGCCAGCACCTACAAGGGGCAGAACTATGGCTACACCTTC
J: TRBJ1-2
D: -
size: -
V: TRBV6-6

CDR3: CASSSAGTSGSFYNEQFF
DNA: TGTGCCAGCAGCTCTGCCGGGACTAGCGGGAGTTTCTACAATGAGCAGTTCTTC
J: TRBJ2-1
D: TRBD2
size: -
V: TRBV7-8

CDR3: CASSIRSGIDADTQYF
DNA: TGCGCCAGCAGTATTAGGAGCGGGATAGACGCAGATACGCAGTATTTT
J: TRBJ2-3
D: TRBD2
size: -
V: TRBV5-1

CDR3: CASSQDQVPNTEAFF
DNA: TGTGCCAGCAGCCAAGATCAGGTCCCGAACACTGAAGCTTTCTTT
J: TRBJ1-1
D: -
size: -
V: TRBV4-2

CDR3: CASSLRGPPYEQYF
DNA: TGTGCCAGCAGTCTCAGGGGGCCACCCTACGAGCAGTACTTC
J: TRBJ2-7
D: TRBD1
size: once
V: TRBV6-5

CDR3: CASSRGGLGGEQYF
DNA: TGTGCCAGCAGCCGAGGGGGACTAGGCGGCGAGCAGTACTTC
J: TRBJ2-7
D: TRBD2
size: -
V: TRBV25-1

CDR3: CASSPSNSGNTIYF
DNA: TGTGCCAGCAGCCCGTCTAACTCTGGAAACACCATATATTTT
J: TRBJ1-3
D: -
size: -
V: TRBV7-9

CDR3: CASSSGSSYNEQFF
DNA: TGTGCCAGCAGTAGCGGGAGCTCCTACAATGAGCAGTTCTTC
J: TRBJ2-1
D: TRBD2
size: -
V: TRBV7-9

CDR3: CASRFTGSANEKLFF
DNA: TGTGCCAGCCGTTTTACGGGGTCAGCTAATGAAAAACTGTTTTTT
J: TRBJ1-4
D: -
size: -
V: TRBV27

CDR3: CASTLSSYNEQFF
DNA: TGTGCCAGTACCCTCAGCTCCTACAATGAGCAGTTCTTC
J: TRBJ2-1
D: -
size: -
V: TRBV19

CDR3: CASSDPGIYYEQYF
DNA: TGTGCCAGCAGTGACCCCGGGATTTACTACGAGCAGTACTTC
J: TRBJ2-7
D: -
size: -
V: TRBV25-1

CDR3: CASSQVSGAYNEQFF
DNA: TGCGCCAGCAGCCAAGTGAGCGGAGCCTACAATGAGCAGTTCTTC
J: TRBJ2-1
D: -
size: -
V: TRBV4-1

CDR3: CASSLGVAKNIQYF
DNA: TGTGCCAGCAGCCTCGGGGTGGCCAAAAACATTCAGTACTTC
J: TRBJ2-4
D: -
size: -
V: TRBV13

CDR3: CASSLAGQGRSTEAFF
DNA: TGTGCCAGCAGCTTGGCCGGACAGGGGAGAAGCACTGAAGCTTTCTTT
J: TRBJ1-1
D: TRBD1
size: many
V: TRBV5-6

CDR3: CASSDGTGASGNTIYF
DNA: TGTGCCAGCAGTGACGGGACAGGTGCCTCTGGAAACACCATATATTTT
J: TRBJ1-3
D: TRBD1
size: -
V: TRBV2

CDR3: CASSKWGTRTSGRSKETQYF
DNA: TGCGCCAGCAGCAAGTGGGGGACCAGGACTAGCGGGAGGAGTAAAGAGACCCAGTACTTC
J: TRBJ2-5
D: TRBD2
size: -
V: TRBV4-1

CDR3: CASSSIIRGRYEQYF
DNA: TGTGCCAGCAGTTCCATCATCAGGGGACGTTACGAGCAGTACTTC
J: TRBJ2-7
D: -
size: -
V: TRBV27

CDR3: CASSPDRGSNQPQHF
DNA: TGTGCCAGCAGCCCGGACAGGGGTAGCAATCAGCCCCAGCATTTT
J: TRBJ1-5
D: TRBD1
size: -
V: TRBV7-2

CDR3: CASSPRSGLTYEQYF
DNA: TGCGCCAGCAGTCCCCGGTCTGGTTTAACCTACGAGCAGTACTTC
J: TRBJ2-7
D: -
size: -
V: TRBV5-1

CDR3: CASSLRGLGEAFF
DNA: TGCGCCAGCAGCTTACGAGGGCTGGGTGAAGCTTTCTTT
J: TRBJ1-1
D: -
size: -
V: TRBV5-1

CDR3: CAWSASSGRARETQYF
DNA: TGTGCCTGGAGTGCCTCTAGCGGGAGGGCCAGGGAGACCCAGTACTTC
J: TRBJ2-5
D: TRBD2
size: -
V: TRBV30

CDR3: CASNREWTGELFF
DNA: TGTGCCAGCAACAGGGAGTGGACCGGGGAGCTGTTTTTT
J: TRBJ2-2
D: -
size: -
V: TRBV2

CDR3: CASSLTGDRGYEQYF
DNA: TGTGCCAGCAGTCTCACCGGGGACAGGGGCTACGAGCAGTACTTC
J: TRBJ2-7
D: TRBD1
size: -
V: TRBV27

CDR3: CASIQQGYEQFF
DNA: TGTGCCAGCATTCAACAGGGCTATGAGCAGTTCTTC
J: TRBJ2-1
D: -
size: -
V: TRBV6-6

CDR3: CASSSGLTSYEQYF
DNA: TGTGCCAGCAGCTCGGGTCTGACCTCCTACGAGCAGTACTTC
J: TRBJ2-7
D: -
size: -
V: TRBV7-6

CDR3: CASSLGTGGSNQPQHF
DNA: TGTGCCAGCAGCTTAGGGACAGGGGGTAGCAATCAGCCCCAGCATTTT
J: TRBJ1-5
D: TRBD1
size: few
V: TRBV5-5

CDR3: CASSGGDGTEAFF
DNA: TGTGCCAGCAGCGGAGGGGATGGCACTGAAGCTTTCTTT
J: TRBJ1-1
D: -
size: -
V: TRBV6-5